These T cell receptor beta chains were read from a single sample in a study of blood T cell repertoires in COVID-19. Assay: immunoSEQ multiplex PCR; the TCRdb copy retains only in-frame clones and omits some. In the table there are 130,000 to 150,000 clones, roughly 80% of which are singletons. Sequencing was carried out using PBMCs or T cells enriched from blood (not recorded which). The origin of the receptors is a man aged 50 to 59 who had recovered from COVID-19. CDR3s include the opening cysteine and the closing phenylalanine or tryptophan. The D gene is left open where the match is weak. Not every row has a clone size; where given, it reads once, few, many or a size class.

d_gene	len	v_gene	abundance	j_gene	CDR3aa	CDR3nt
TRBD2	16	TRBV5-1	few	TRBJ2-7	CASSLEGGGATYEQYF	TGCGCCAGCAGCTTGGAAGGCGGGGGGGCCACCTACGAGCAGTACTTC
TRBD1	17	TRBV5-1	-	TRBJ1-4	CASSLKARGQGALELFF	TGCGCCAGCAGCTTAAAGGCTAGGGGACAGGGGGCCCTCGAACTGTTTTTT
TRBD1	16	TRBV6-2/TRBV6-3	-	TRBJ2-2	CASSYSGQADTGELFF	TGTGCCAGCAGTTACTCGGGACAGGCCGACACCGGGGAGCTGTTTTTT
-	15	TRBV7-3	-	TRBJ2-3	CASSLTPRGTDTQYF	TGTGCCAGCAGCTTAACTCCCAGGGGCACAGATACGCAGTATTTT
-	14	TRBV4-1	-	TRBJ1-2	CASSQEKWTDGYTF	TGCGCCAGCAGCCAAGAGAAGTGGACAGACGGCTACACCTTC
-	15	TRBV6-2/TRBV6-3	few	TRBJ1-5	CASSYSFDRNQPQHF	TGTGCCAGCAGTTACTCCTTTGACAGGAATCAGCCCCAGCATTTT
-	17	TRBV19	-	TRBJ2-1	CASRTRTGTGSNNEQFF	TGTGCCAGTAGGACACGCACAGGCACCGGGTCCAACAATGAGCAGTTCTTC
-	13	TRBV13	-	TRBJ2-7	CASSRTATYEQYF	TGTGCCAGCAGCAGGACAGCAACCTACGAGCAGTACTTC
TRBD1	14	TRBV11-2	-	TRBJ1-1	CASSRKTGFTEAFF	TGTGCCAGCAGCCGAAAGACAGGGTTCACTGAAGCTTTCTTT
-	15	TRBV5-1	once	TRBJ1-3	CASSLQGDAGNTIYF	TGCGCCAGCAGCTTACAGGGAGACGCTGGAAACACCATATATTTT
-	15	TRBV6-5	-	TRBJ2-7	CASSPAGQSSYEQYF	TGTGCCAGCAGTCCCGCGGGACAGAGCTCCTACGAGCAGTACTTC
TRBD1	15	TRBV27	once	TRBJ1-5	CASSSGDSQYQPQHF	TGTGCCAGCAGTTCCGGGGACAGTCAATATCAGCCCCAGCATTTT
-	17	TRBV7-8	-	TRBJ2-3	CASSPQRISVGTDTQYF	TGTGCCAGCAGCCCACAGCGGATCTCAGTTGGCACAGATACGCAGTATTTT
TRBD1	15	TRBV7-2	-	TRBJ1-2	CASSFQRGLHYGYTF	TGTGCCAGCAGCTTCCAGAGGGGGCTGCACTATGGCTACACCTTC
-	16	TRBV7-3	-	TRBJ1-1	CASSLTGGVRNTEAFF	TGTGCCAGCAGCTTAACAGGAGGGGTCCGGAACACTGAAGCTTTCTTT
TRBD2	14	TRBV5-1	-	TRBJ2-1	CASSYRGGLDEQFF	TGCGCCAGCAGCTACCGGGGGGGCCTCGATGAGCAGTTCTTC
TRBD2	16	TRBV5-1	-	TRBJ2-5	CASSLAPSGGQETQYF	TGCGCCAGCAGCTTGGCTCCTAGCGGGGGGCAGGAGACCCAGTACTTC
-	15	TRBV4-3	-	TRBJ2-3	CASSQDNRGTDTQYF	TGCGCCAGCAGCCAAGATAATCGGGGAACAGATACGCAGTATTTT
TRBD2	15	TRBV5-4	-	TRBJ2-5	CASSSAGGPQETQYF	TGTGCCAGCAGCTCGGCGGGGGGGCCCCAAGAGACCCAGTACTTC
TRBD1	15	TRBV7-2	once	TRBJ1-3	CASSVRQGGGNTIYF	TGTGCCAGCAGCGTCCGACAGGGGGGTGGAAACACCATATATTTT
TRBD1	15	TRBV15	-	TRBJ1-1	CATSRTRGLGTEAFF	TGTGCCACCAGCAGAACCAGGGGGCTCGGGACTGAAGCTTTCTTT
TRBD1	16	TRBV11-1	-	TRBJ2-7	CASSSLGQGDTYEQYF	TGTGCCAGCAGCTCCCTAGGACAGGGGGACACCTACGAGCAGTACTTC
TRBD1	16	TRBV6-2/TRBV6-3	-	TRBJ1-1	CASSYGPTGLNTEAFF	TGTGCCAGCAGTTACGGGCCGACAGGGTTGAACACTGAAGCTTTCTTT
-	14	TRBV29-1	-	TRBJ1-3	CSVEQGSGGNTIYF	TGCAGCGTTGAGCAGGGTTCAGGAGGAAACACCATATATTTT
-	13	TRBV30	-	TRBJ2-1	CAWSVVGRNEQFF	TGTGCCTGGAGTGTCGTAGGGAGGAATGAGCAGTTCTTC
TRBD1	15	TRBV9	-	TRBJ1-4	CASSVAEGAGEKLFF	TGTGCCAGCAGCGTAGCTGAGGGGGCGGGTGAAAAACTGTTTTTT
TRBD1	15	TRBV7-2	-	TRBJ1-1	CASRKDRGRNTEAFF	TGTGCCAGCAGGAAAGACAGGGGCCGGAACACTGAAGCTTTCTTT
-	13	TRBV7-2	-	TRBJ2-2	CASSFPGYGELFF	TGTGCCAGCAGCTTTCCGGGGTACGGGGAGCTGTTTTTT
TRBD1	15	TRBV6-6	-	TRBJ2-3	CASSRSQGGTDTQYF	TGTGCCAGCAGTCGATCCCAGGGGGGCACAGATACGCAGTATTTT
-	15	TRBV7-2	-	TRBJ1-2	CASSLDGGRNYGYTF	TGTGCCAGCAGCCTAGACGGTGGGCGCAACTATGGCTACACCTTC
-	14	TRBV18	-	TRBJ2-7	CASSPSPISYEQYF	TGTGCCAGCTCTCCCTCACCTATCTCCTACGAGCAGTACTTC
-	14	TRBV19	-	TRBJ1-2	CASNQNQGTGGYTF	TGTGCCAGTAACCAGAACCAGGGGACCGGAGGCTACACCTTC
TRBD2	14	TRBV25-1	-	TRBJ2-5	CASRPAGGRETQYF	TGTGCCAGCAGACCAGCGGGGGGGCGGGAGACCCAGTACTTC
TRBD1	17	TRBV2	-	TRBJ1-5	CASSTRGARVSNQPQHF	TGTGCCAGCAGTACCAGGGGGGCCCGCGTAAGCAATCAGCCCCAGCATTTT
-	14	TRBV11-2	once	TRBJ1-1	CASSSGIVDTEAFF	TGTGCCAGCAGCTCGGGTATCGTGGACACTGAAGCTTTCTTT
TRBD1	17	TRBV10-3	-	TRBJ2-3	CAISRNGQGVGTDTQYF	TGTGCCATCAGCCGAAATGGACAGGGGGTGGGCACAGATACGCAGTATTTT
-	15	TRBV11-2	-	TRBJ1-4	CASSQGAATNEKLFF	TGTGCCAGCAGCCAAGGAGCGGCGACTAATGAAAAACTGTTTTTT
TRBD1	15	TRBV2	-	TRBJ1-6	CASGGTGTGRSPLHF	TGTGCCAGCGGGGGTACCGGGACAGGGCGTTCACCCCTCCACTTT
-	18	TRBV21-1	few	TRBJ2-1	CASSKDPSGGWAGNEQFF	TGTGCCAGCAGCAAAGATCCTAGCGGGGGATGGGCTGGCAATGAGCAGTTCTTC
-	13	TRBV12-3/TRBV12-4	-	TRBJ2-7	CASSLSGTYEQYF	TGTGCCAGCAGTTTGTCAGGAACCTACGAGCAGTACTTC
TRBD2	17	TRBV6-2/TRBV6-3	large	TRBJ2-3	CASSQVLAGDRTDTQYF	TGTGCCAGCAGTCAAGTACTAGCGGGGGACCGCACAGATACGCAGTATTTT
-	16	TRBV18	-	TRBJ1-5	CASSPRGRGWDQPQHF	TGTGCCAGCTCACCAAGGGGGAGGGGCTGGGATCAGCCCCAGCATTTT
-	14	TRBV7-6	-	TRBJ2-7	CASSSDDTSYEQYF	TGTGCCAGCAGCTCAGATGACACCTCCTACGAGCAGTACTTC
TRBD1	13	TRBV4-3	-	TRBJ1-2	CASSQTGGGGYTF	TGCGCCAGCAGCCAGACAGGGGGCGGTGGCTACACCTTC
-	14	TRBV5-6	once	TRBJ1-2	CASSLDSFPYGYTF	TGTGCCAGCAGCCTGGACAGTTTTCCCTATGGCTACACCTTC
-	15	TRBV7-9	-	TRBJ1-5	CASSPRGGGNQPQHF	TGTGCCAGCAGCCCTAGGGGGGGTGGCAATCAGCCCCAGCATTTT
-	17	TRBV29-1	-	TRBJ2-7	CSVQGSGTQTQIYEQYF	TGCAGCGTACAGGGTTCCGGGACCCAAACACAAATCTACGAGCAGTACTTC
TRBD1	15	TRBV6-5	-	TRBJ1-6	CASRTRQGYNSPLHF	TGTGCCAGCAGGACAAGACAGGGGTATAATTCACCCCTCCACTTT
-	13	TRBV10-3	-	TRBJ2-1	CAISGITYNEQFF	TGTGCCATCAGCGGGATCACCTACAATGAGCAGTTCTTC
-	16	TRBV7-6	-	TRBJ1-1	CASSLVSGGANTEAFF	TGTGCCAGCAGCTTAGTAAGTGGGGGGGCCAACACTGAAGCTTTCTTT
TRBD2	14	TRBV10-3	-	TRBJ2-3	CAILAGTSTDTQYF	TGTGCCATCCTAGCGGGGACAAGCACAGATACGCAGTATTTT